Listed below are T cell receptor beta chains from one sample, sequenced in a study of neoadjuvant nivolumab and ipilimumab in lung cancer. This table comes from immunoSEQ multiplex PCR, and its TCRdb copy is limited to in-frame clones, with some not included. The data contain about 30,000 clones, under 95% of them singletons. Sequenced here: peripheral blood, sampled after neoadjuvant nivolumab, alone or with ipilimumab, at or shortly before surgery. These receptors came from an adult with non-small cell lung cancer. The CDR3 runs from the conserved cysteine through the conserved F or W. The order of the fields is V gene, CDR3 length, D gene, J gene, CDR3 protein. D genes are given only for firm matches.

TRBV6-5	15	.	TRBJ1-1	CASSYSSPPVTEAFF
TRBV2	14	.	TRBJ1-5	CASSVDARNQPQHF
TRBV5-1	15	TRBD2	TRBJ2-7	CASSLQSGGLVLRHF
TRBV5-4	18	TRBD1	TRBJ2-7	CASSLVMGAGGRVYEQYF
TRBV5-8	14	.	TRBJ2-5	CASSLAQGRVTQYF
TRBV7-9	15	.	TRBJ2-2	CASSFPGGHTGELFF
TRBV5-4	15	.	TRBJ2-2	CASSLSRRNTGELFF
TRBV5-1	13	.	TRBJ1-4	CASSWAGDEKLFF
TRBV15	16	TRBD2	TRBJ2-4	CATSRGGDSGVNIQYF
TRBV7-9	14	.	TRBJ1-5	CASSNGLINQPQHF
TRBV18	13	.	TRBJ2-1	CASSPTSVGEQFF
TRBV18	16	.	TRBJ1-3	CASSPLQGHSGNTIYF
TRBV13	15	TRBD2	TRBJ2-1	CASSSTSEAPREQFF
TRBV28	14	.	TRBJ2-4	CASSPEDYRNIQYF
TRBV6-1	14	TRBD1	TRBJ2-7	CASRKDRGDYEQYF